These 13 T cell receptor beta chains were all obtained from the same sample, sequenced in a study of early T cells in non-severe SARS-CoV-2 infection. TCRdb independently ran MiXCR on the 5' RACE reads; one entry per CDR3 protein. The sample lists roughly 34,000 distinct CDR3 sequences; about 3.8% were seen once. Input material: whole blood. The source of these receptors is an adult who was a healthcare worker with PCR-confirmed SARS-CoV-2 infection or an uninfected control (not recorded which).

This clonotype occurred many times. The chain uses TRBV2 and TRBJ2-1, with a possible D match to TRBD1 (6 bases). The germline V gene encodes CDR1 SNHLY and CDR2 FYNNEI. V lost 6 bases to trimming and J lost 6 bases, with 21 bases between them. The CDR3 is 16 amino acids. The CDR3 protein is CASRLRTGLGANEQFF. DNA for the CDR3: TGTGCCAGCAGGCTAAGAACAGGGTTGGGGGCCAATGAGCAGTTCTTC.

The CDR3 nucleotides read TGTGCCAGCAGCTTAGTGGGTCGGGGACTAGTGAGGAGGGAGCAGTACTTC. This gives the protein CASSLVGRGLVRREQYF. The chain carries TRBV7-8 and TRBJ2-7, with TRBD2 identical over 8 bases. CDR3 length equals 17 residues. J gave up 7 bases and V 1 base, and 15 bases lay outside the gene matches. CDR1 is SGHVS and CDR2 is FQNEAQ in the germline V gene.

This clonotype was counted at least ten times. The V call is TRBV20-1, the J call TRBJ1-6; tentative D call: TRBD1 (5 bases). The CDR3 contains 13 residues. Trimming cost V 7 bases and J 7 bases, with 14 bases left between them. CDR1 is DFQATT, CDR2 SNEGSKA, per germline (reference sequence). CDR3 bases: TGCAGTGGCGCGGACACGGCCAATTCACCCCTCCACTTT. Amino acid sequence: CSGADTANSPLHF.

This clonotype was detected many times. The chain links TRBV20-1 to TRBJ2-3; 7 bases are shared with TRBD2. J lost 0 bases, V lost 2 bases, and 5 bases had no gene match. The CDR3 sequence is 15 residues long. Germline V gene sequence: CDR1 DFQATT, CDR2 SNEGSKA (reference sequence). Here the CDR3 reads CSARSPSGSTDTQYF. The CDR3 nucleotides read TGCAGTGCTAGATCGCCTAGCGGAAGCACAGATACGCAGTATTTT.

This clonotype was seen only a few times. V and J are TRBV10-2 and TRBJ1-1; tentative D call: TRBD1 (5 bases). With 4 bases removed from V and 0 bases from J, the gap between germline ends came to 9 bases. The germline gives CDR1 WSHSY, CDR2 SAAADI. This CDR3 region has 14 residues. The CDR3 DNA reads TGCGCCAGCAGTGGGGGCGGGTTGAACACTGAAGCTTTCTTT. It specifies CASSGGGLNTEAFF.

This clonotype appeared many times. J is TRBJ1-1 and V is TRBV7-6; D unclear. Germline V gene sequence: CDR1 SGHVS, CDR2 FNYEAQ. The CDR3 runs 13 residues. The V and J ends lost 5 bases and 4 bases respectively, with 11 bases between them. CDR3 coding DNA: TGTGCCAGCAGCAAAGGGCTCGTCACTGAAGCTTTCTTT. Translating gives CASSKGLVTEAFF. The entire variable domain, with the rest obtained from reference TRBV7-6 and TRBJ1-1, is as follows: GAGVSQSPRYKVTKRGQDVALRCDPISGHVSLYWYRQALGQGPEFLTYFNYEAQQDKSGLPNDRFSAERPEGSISTLTIQRTEQRDSAMYRCASSKGLVTEAFFGQGTRLTVV.

This clonotype has at least ten counts. V gene TRBV7-8 combines with J gene TRBJ2-1, with TRBD2 as a possible D gene (6 bases). Germline CDR1 reads SGHVS; CDR2 reads FQNEAQ. CDR3 length: 13 amino acids. V was cut by 7 bases and J by 2 bases, with 9 bases left in between. The CDR3 region has the DNA TGTGCCAGCAATGGGGGGACCTACAATGAGCAGTTCTTC. Translating it yields CASNGGTYNEQFF.

This clonotype was observed many times. The chain is built from TRBV5-1 and TRBJ2-7; no clear D. The CDR3 is made up of 16 amino acids. The V gene lost 3 bases and the J gene lost 0 bases, with 16 bases spanning the gap. Looked up from germline, CDR1 is SGHRS and CDR2 is YFSETQ. This chain's CDR3 is CASSSLFESHSYEQYF. The CDR3, as DNA: TGCGCCAGCAGCTCCCTTTTCGAGTCCCACTCCTACGAGCAGTACTTC.

The table lists this clonotype with many counts. The rearrangement links TRBV7-2 to TRBJ2-1; D uncertain. Germline V gene lookup returns CDR1 SGHTA and CDR2 FQGNSA. Trimming took off 1 base at V and 4 bases at J, with 11 bases between the two ends. This CDR3 region has 15 residues. In nucleotides, the CDR3 is TGTGCCAGCAGCTTAGGGGTAGGCCCATACAATGAGCAGTTCTTC. It is translated as CASSLGVGPYNEQFF.

This clonotype was seen at least ten times. The V gene is TRBV7-3, the J gene TRBJ2-1, with TRBD2 identical over 7 bases. The CDR3 consists of 12 residues. With 3 bases clipped from V and 13 bases from J, the junction kept 6 bases outside the gene matches. CDR1 and CDR2 from the germline V gene are SGHTA and FQGTGA. The CDR3, as DNA: TGTGCCAGCAGCTTGAGCGGGGTCATTCAGTTCTTC. Protein product: CASSLSGVIQFF.

This clonotype was recorded at least ten times. The V gene is TRBV5-1, the J gene TRBJ2-2; 9 positions agree with TRBD2. V shed 1 base and J 4 bases; nucleotides not matched to a gene: 2. The CDR3 loop spans 15 amino acids. Germline lookup yields CDR1 SGHRS and CDR2 YFSETQ. DNA for the CDR3: TGCGCCAGCAGCTTGCTTAGCGGGAGCACCGGGGAGCTGTTTTTT. Protein sequence: CASSLLSGSTGELFF.

This clonotype was counted at least ten times. The V call is TRBV2, the J call TRBJ2-3; perhaps TRBD2 as D (6 bases). CDR3 size: 15 residues. The germline V and J ends were trimmed by 4 bases and 3 bases, with 14 bases remaining between them. Germline V gene sequence: CDR1 SNHLY, CDR2 FYNNEI. Written as DNA, the CDR3 is TGTGCCAGCAGTGTAGGGCAGGAGGGGACAGATACGCAGTATTTT. Amino acid sequence: CASSVGQEGTDTQYF.

This clonotype was counted many times. The chain combines TRBV6-5 with TRBJ2-6; D is unresolved. The CDR3 consists of 15 residues. Germline CDR1 reads MNHEY; CDR2 reads SVGAGI. With 5 bases removed from V and 0 bases from J, the gap between germline ends came to 8 bases. CDR3 nucleotide sequence: TGTGCCAGCAGTCGTTTGAGCTCTGGGGCCAACGTCCTGACTTTC. Protein sequence: CASSRLSSGANVLTF.